Shown below are 14 T cell receptor beta chains from a single sample sequenced in a study of CD8 T cells in Susac syndrome. RNA in amounts of roughly 0.5 to 1 ug was reverse transcribed with random hexamers. TCRdb independently ran MiXCR on the immunoSEQ multiplex PCR reads; one entry per CDR3 protein. The sample yields about 120,000 distinct CDR3 sequences, over 95% seen once. Input material: CD4+ T cells from PBMCs. The source of these receptors is a human donor with Susac syndrome.

This clonotype was seen once. The chain couples TRBV15 to TRBJ2-1; 9 bases are shared with TRBD2. With V trimmed by 4 bases and J by 7 bases, 5 bases remained unmatched. CDR1 and CDR2 from the germline V gene are LNHNV and YYDKDF (reference sequence). The CDR3 runs to 14 residues. The CDR3 region is CATSTSGAWNEQFF. Here the CDR3 DNA reads TGTGCCACCAGCACTAGCGGGGCCTGGAATGAGCAGTTCTTC.

V usage is TRBV19 and J usage is TRBJ2-6; possibly TRBD1 or TRBD2 for D (5 bases each). The germline V and J ends were trimmed by 5 bases and 0 bases, with 17 bases remaining between them. Germline CDR1 is LNHDA and CDR2 is SQIVND (reference sequence). CDR3 length equals 18 residues. CDR3 sequence: CASSADRLTLSGANVLTF. The CDR3 nucleotides are TGTGCCAGTAGTGCAGACAGACTAACCCTCTCTGGGGCCAACGTCCTGACTTTC.

CDR3 region: CASSLVAGVRETQYF. CDR3 DNA: TGTGCCAGCAGCTTAGTAGCGGGAGTAAGGGAGACCCAGTACTTC. The rearrangement joins TRBV7-2 to TRBJ2-5, with 9 bases fitting TRBD2. Germline V gives CDR1 SGHTA, CDR2 FQGNSA. CDR3 length: 15 amino acids. J was trimmed by 5 bases and V by 1 base; bases with no gene match: 5.

The chain uses TRBV29-1 and TRBJ2-1, with D possibly TRBD2 on 5 matching bases. The V end was cut by 5 bases, the J end by 4 bases, with 15 bases between. CDR1 is SQVTM, CDR2 ANQGSEA, per germline. The CDR3 covers 14 residues. For the CDR3, the DNA is TGCAGCGTTTTACGGCGGGCCCCATACAATGAGCAGTTCTTC. This sequence encodes CSVLRRAPYNEQFF.

Written as DNA, the CDR3 is TGTGCCAGCAGCTTTGCGGACAGGGACACCGGGGAGCTGTTTTTT. This encodes CASSFADRDTGELFF. The chain carries TRBV5-4 and TRBJ2-2; 8 bases map to TRBD1. Germline loops: CDR1 SGHNT, CDR2 YYREEE (reference sequence). This CDR3 has 15 amino acids. Unmatched junction bases numbered 3, after V lost 2 bases and J lost 3 bases.

The chain is built from TRBV29-1 and TRBJ2-7, with 7 bases aligning to TRBD2. The V gene's germline CDR1 is SQVTM and CDR2 ANQGSEA. Trimming took 2 bases from V and 2 from J; bases not matched to a gene: 9. This CDR3 has 15 residues. CDR3 region: CSVELSTSPTYEQYF. The CDR3 nucleotides are TGCAGCGTTGAACTTTCGACTAGCCCAACCTACGAGCAGTACTTC.

The chain is built from TRBV28 and TRBJ2-7; no clear D. This CDR3 region has 15 residues. Per the germline V gene, CDR1 is MDHEN and CDR2 is SYDVKM. With 2 bases removed from V and 2 bases from J, the gap between germline ends came to 13 bases. In nucleotides, the CDR3 is TGTGCCAGCAGTTTAAGTGGGCAGGCCGCCTACGAGCAGTACTTC. As protein: CASSLSGQAAYEQYF.

This clonotype was recorded only once. This chain joins TRBV30 and TRBJ1-1; no firm D call. CDR1 is GTSNPN, CDR2 SVGIG, per germline (reference sequence). Trimming shortened V by 4 bases and J by 3 bases, and 6 bases separated the two germline ends. The CDR3 totals 11 residues. The CDR3 here is CAWKEDTEAFF. The CDR3 nucleotides read TGTGCCTGGAAAGAGGACACTGAAGCTTTCTTT.

The V call is TRBV2, the J call TRBJ2-1; 7 bases line up with TRBD2. Germline V gene sequence: CDR1 SNHLY, CDR2 FYNNEI. This CDR3 has 14 amino acids. With V trimmed by 7 bases and J by 5 bases, 8 bases remained unmatched. The CDR3 DNA reads as TGTGCCAGCAAGTGGTCTAGCGGAAACAATGAGCAGTTCTTC. This codes for CASKWSSGNNEQFF. Full variable domain (outside the CDR3, taken from reference TRBV2 and TRBJ2-1): EPEVTQTPSHQVTQMGQEVILRCVPISNHLYFYWYRQILGQKVEFLVSFYNNEISEKSEIFDDQFSVERPDGSNFTLKIRSTKLEDSAMYFCASKWSSGNNEQFFGPGTRLTVL.

The gene calls are TRBV24-1 and TRBJ2-4; 8 bases are a match to TRBD1. CDR3 length: 15 residues. CDR1 KGHDR and CDR2 SFDVKD come from the germline V gene. J lost 2 bases, V lost 5 bases, and 4 bases had no gene match. CDR3 sequence: CATSAGGASKNIQYF. Here the CDR3 DNA reads TGTGCCACCAGTGCAGGGGGCGCTTCCAAAAACATTCAGTACTTC.

The chain combines TRBV29-1 with TRBJ2-5, with TRBD1 as a possible D gene (6 bases). Germline V gives CDR1 SQVTM, CDR2 ANQGSEA. This CDR3 has 14 amino acids. The ends were cut back, 4 bases at V and 2 bases at J, with 14 bases in the middle. This CDR3 reads CSVVVHQGQETQYF. The CDR3 DNA is TGCAGCGTTGTGGTCCACCAGGGGCAAGAGACCCAGTACTTC.

This chain links TRBV18 with TRBJ1-1, with unresolved D. Germline V gives CDR1 KGHSH, CDR2 LQKENI. Trimming took 5 bases from V and 0 from J, leaving 4 bases between them. This CDR3 is built from 12 residues. The chain's CDR3 is CASSNMNTEAFF. The CDR3 DNA is TGTGCCAGCTCAAACATGAACACTGAAGCTTTCTTT.

V and J are TRBV30 and TRBJ2-1, with TRBD2 matching over 7 bases. CDR1 GTSNPN and CDR2 SVGIG come from the germline V gene (reference sequence). Trimming took 2 bases from V and 1 from J; bases not matched to a gene: 5. CDR3 length: 15 amino acids. This CDR3 is CAWSLGGRSYNEQFF. CDR3 sequence (DNA): TGTGCCTGGAGTCTGGGAGGGAGATCCTACAATGAGCAGTTCTTC.

The chain couples TRBV20-1 to TRBJ2-5; possible D gene TRBD2, 5 bases. The CDR3 sequence is 13 residues long. Germline V gives CDR1 DFQATT, CDR2 SNEGSKA (reference sequence). V was clipped by 5 bases and J by 0 bases, with 10 bases between them. CDR3 DNA sequence: TGCAGTGCTTGGAGGCAGTACCAAGAGACCCAGTACTTC. Its translation is CSAWRQYQETQYF.